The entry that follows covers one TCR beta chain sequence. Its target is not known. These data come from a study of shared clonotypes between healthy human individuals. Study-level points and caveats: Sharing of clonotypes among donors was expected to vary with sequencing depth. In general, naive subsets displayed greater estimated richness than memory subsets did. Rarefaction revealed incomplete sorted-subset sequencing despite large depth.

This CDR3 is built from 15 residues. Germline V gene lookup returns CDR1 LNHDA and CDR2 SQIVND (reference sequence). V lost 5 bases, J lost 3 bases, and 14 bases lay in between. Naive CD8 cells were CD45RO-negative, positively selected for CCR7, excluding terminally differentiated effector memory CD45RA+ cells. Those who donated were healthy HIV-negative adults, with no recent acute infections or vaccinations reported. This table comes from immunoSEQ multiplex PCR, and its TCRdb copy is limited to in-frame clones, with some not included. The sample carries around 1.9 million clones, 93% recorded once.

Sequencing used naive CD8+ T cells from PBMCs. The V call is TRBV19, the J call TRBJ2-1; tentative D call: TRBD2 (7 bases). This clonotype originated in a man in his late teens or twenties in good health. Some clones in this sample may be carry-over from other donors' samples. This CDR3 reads CASSSGDYGYNEQFF. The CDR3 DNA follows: TGTGCCAGTAGTTCAGGGGACTATGGCTACAATGAGCAGTTCTTC.